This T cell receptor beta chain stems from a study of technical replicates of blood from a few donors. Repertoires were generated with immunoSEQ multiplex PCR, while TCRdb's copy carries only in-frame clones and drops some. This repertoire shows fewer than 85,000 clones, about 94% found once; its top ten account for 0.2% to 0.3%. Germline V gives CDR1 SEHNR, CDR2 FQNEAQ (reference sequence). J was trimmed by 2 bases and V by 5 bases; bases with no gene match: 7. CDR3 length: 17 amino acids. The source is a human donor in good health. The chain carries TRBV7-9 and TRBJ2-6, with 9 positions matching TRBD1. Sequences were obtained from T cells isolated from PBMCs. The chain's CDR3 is CASSTGQGRTGANVLTF. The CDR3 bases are TGTGCCAGCAGCACAGGACAGGGGCGAACTGGGGCCAACGTCCTGACTTTC.